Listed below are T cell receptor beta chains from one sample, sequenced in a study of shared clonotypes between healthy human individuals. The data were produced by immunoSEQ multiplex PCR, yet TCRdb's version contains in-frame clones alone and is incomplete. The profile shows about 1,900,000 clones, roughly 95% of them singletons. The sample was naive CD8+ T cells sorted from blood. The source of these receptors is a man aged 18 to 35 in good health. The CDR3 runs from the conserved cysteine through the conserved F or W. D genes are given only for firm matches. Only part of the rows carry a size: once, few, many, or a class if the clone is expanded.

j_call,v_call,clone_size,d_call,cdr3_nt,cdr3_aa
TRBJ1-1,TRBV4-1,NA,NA,TGCGCCAGCAGCCAAGAGTTTAGGTCAGCCCCTGAAGCTTTCTTT,CASSQEFRSAPEAFF
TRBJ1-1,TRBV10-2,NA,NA,TGCGCCAGCTTCACCGGGGAGAACACTGAAGCTTTCTTT,CASFTGENTEAFF
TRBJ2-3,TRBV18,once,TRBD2,TGTGCCAGCTCACCACCGGGCGGGGGACTAAAAACAGATACGCAGTATTTT,CASSPPGGGLKTDTQYF
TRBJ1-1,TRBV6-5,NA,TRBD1,TGTGCCAGCCGGACAGGGCTGGAAGCTTTCTTT,CASRTGLEAFF
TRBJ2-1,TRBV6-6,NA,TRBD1,TGTGCCAGCAGCCAGCCCCAGGGGGCTCCCTACAATGAGCAGTTCTTC,CASSQPQGAPYNEQFF
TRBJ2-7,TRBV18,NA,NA,TGTGCCAGCTCACTAGGGGGTATCGGTTACGAGCAGTACTTC,CASSLGGIGYEQYF
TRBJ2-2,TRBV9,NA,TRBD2,TGTGCCAGCAGCGGACTAGCGGCGGACTACACCGGGGAGCTGTTTTTT,CASSGLAADYTGELFF
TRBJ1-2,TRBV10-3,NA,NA,TGTGCCAACGCTTTAGACCCGGACAGTTATGGCTACACCTTC,CANALDPDSYGYTF
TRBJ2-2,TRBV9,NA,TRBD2,TGTGCCAGCAGCGTACAGGCAGCGGGGGACACCGGGGAGCTGTTTTTT,CASSVQAAGDTGELFF
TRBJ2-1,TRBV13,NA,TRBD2,TGTGCCAGCAGCGCGGGACTAGCGGGGGGCAGCTCCTACAATGAGCAGTTCTTC,CASSAGLAGGSSYNEQFF